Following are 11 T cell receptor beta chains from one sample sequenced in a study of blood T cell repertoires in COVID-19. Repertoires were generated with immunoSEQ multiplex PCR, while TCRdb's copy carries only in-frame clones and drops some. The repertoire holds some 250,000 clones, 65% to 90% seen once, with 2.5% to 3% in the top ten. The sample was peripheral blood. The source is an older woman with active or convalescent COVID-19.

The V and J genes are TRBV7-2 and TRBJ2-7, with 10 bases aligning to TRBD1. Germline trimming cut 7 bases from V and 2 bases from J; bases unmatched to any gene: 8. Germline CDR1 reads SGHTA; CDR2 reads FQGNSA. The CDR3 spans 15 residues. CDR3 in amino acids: CASTPRGQGAYEQYF. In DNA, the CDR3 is TGTGCCAGCACCCCTAGAGGACAGGGGGCCTACGAGCAGTACTTC.

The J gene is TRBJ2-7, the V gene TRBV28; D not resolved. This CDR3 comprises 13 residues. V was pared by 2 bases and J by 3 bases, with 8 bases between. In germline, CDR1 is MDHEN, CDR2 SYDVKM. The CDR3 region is CASSLTVFYEQYF. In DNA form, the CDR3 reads TGTGCCAGCAGTTTAACAGTATTCTACGAGCAGTACTTC.

CDR3 sequence reads: CASSFLAGGMIREQFF. The CDR3 DNA is TGTGCCAGCAGCTTCCTAGCGGGGGGTATGATTCGTGAGCAGTTCTTC. The chain recombines TRBV7-6 with TRBJ2-1; TRBD2 agrees at 11 bases. CDR3 length: 16 amino acids. With V trimmed by 3 bases and J by 9 bases, 10 bases remained unmatched. Germline V gives CDR1 SGHVS, CDR2 FNYEAQ.

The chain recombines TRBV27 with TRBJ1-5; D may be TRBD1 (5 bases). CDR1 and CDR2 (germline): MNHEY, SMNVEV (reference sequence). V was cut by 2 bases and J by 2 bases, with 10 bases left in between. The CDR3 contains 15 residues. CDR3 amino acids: CASSLDSVGNQPQHF. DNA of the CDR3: TGTGCCAGCAGTTTAGACAGCGTGGGCAATCAGCCCCAGCATTTT.

The CDR3 DNA reads as TGTGCCAGCAGTTCGCGGGACAGGGGGAACAATGAGCAGTTCTTC. Translation: CASSSRDRGNNEQFF. The rearrangement links TRBV6-2 or TRBV6-3 to TRBJ2-1; 11 nucleotides agree with TRBD1. Trimming cost V 4 bases and J 5 bases; bases outside gene matches: 4. The CDR3 totals 15 residues. Germline V CDR1 and CDR2: MNHEY, SVGEGT.

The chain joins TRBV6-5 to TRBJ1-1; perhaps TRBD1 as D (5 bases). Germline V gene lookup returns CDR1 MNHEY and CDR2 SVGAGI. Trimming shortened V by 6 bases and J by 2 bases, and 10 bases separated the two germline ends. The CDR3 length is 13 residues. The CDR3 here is CASSSTANTEAFF. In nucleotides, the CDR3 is TGTGCCAGCAGCTCGACAGCTAACACTGAAGCTTTCTTT.

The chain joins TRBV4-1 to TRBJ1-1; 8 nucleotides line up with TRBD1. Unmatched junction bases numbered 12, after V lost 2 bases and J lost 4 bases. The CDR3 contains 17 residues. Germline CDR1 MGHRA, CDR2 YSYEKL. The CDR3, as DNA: TGCGCCAGCAGCCAACAGGACAGGGCGGAATTTCGCACTGAAGCTTTCTTT. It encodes CASSQQDRAEFRTEAFF.

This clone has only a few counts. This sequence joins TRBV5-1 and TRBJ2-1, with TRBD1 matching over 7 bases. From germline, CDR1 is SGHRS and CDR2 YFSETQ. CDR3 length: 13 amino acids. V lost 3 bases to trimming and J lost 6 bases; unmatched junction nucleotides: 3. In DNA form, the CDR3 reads TGCGCCAGCAGCTCACGACAGGGCAATGAGCAGTTCTTC. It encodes CASSSRQGNEQFF.

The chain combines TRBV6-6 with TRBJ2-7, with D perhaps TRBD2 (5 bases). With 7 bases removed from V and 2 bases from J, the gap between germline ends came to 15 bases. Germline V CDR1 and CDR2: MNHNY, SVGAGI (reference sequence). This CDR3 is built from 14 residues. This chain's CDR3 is CASTSRGPPYEQYF. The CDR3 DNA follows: TGTGCCAGCACTTCCCGCGGGCCGCCCTACGAGCAGTACTTC.

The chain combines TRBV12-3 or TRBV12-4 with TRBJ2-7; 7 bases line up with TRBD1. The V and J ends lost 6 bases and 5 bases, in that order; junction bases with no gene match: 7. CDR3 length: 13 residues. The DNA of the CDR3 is TGTGCCAGCAGCGCCGGGACAGTTGACGAGCAGTACTTC. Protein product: CASSAGTVDEQYF.

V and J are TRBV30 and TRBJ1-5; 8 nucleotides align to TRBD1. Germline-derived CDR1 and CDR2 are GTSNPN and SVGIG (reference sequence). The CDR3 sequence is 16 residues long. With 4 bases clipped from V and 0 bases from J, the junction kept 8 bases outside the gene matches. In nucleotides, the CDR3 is TGTGCCTGGACCCCGACAGGGGCCCGTAGCAATCAGCCCCAGCATTTT. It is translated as CAWTPTGARSNQPQHF.